One and the same sample provided the 17 T cell receptor beta chains below, sequenced in a study of early T cells in non-severe SARS-CoV-2 infection. TCRdb re-derived calls from the 5' RACE reads in MiXCR, one entry per CDR3 protein. The sample yields over 50,000 distinct CDR3 sequences, over 9.5% seen once. Sequenced material: whole blood. These receptors all stem from an adult who was a healthcare worker with PCR-confirmed SARS-CoV-2 infection or an uninfected control (not recorded which).

This clonotype has more than one count but fewer than ten. V usage is TRBV29-1 and J usage is TRBJ2-3; TRBD1 matches at 11 bases. The junction had 10 bases not matched to a gene; V was cut back by 7 bases and J by 4 bases. This CDR3 contains 15 residues. In germline, CDR1 is SQVTM, CDR2 ANQGSEA. The CDR3: CSALLGQGASDTQYF. As DNA, the CDR3 is TGCAGCGCTCTCCTAGGACAGGGGGCGTCAGATACGCAGTATTTT.

Ten or more counts support this clonotype. The chain links TRBV2 to TRBJ2-5, with 9 positions matching TRBD2. The CDR3 covers 17 residues. Trimming took 1 base from V and 2 from J; bases not matched to a gene: 8. The V gene's germline CDR1 is SNHLY and CDR2 FYNNEI. CDR3 DNA sequence: TGTGCCAGCAGTGAAGGTCTAGCGGGGACCCTTCAAGAGACCCAGTACTTC. Its protein product is CASSEGLAGTLQETQYF.

V and J are TRBV6-5 and TRBJ1-5, with D perhaps matching TRBD1 (6 bases). Trimming cost V 5 bases and J 10 bases, with 15 bases left between them. Germline assignment: CDR1 MNHEY and CDR2 SVGAGI. This CDR3 is built from 13 residues. CDR3 nucleotide sequence: TGTGCCAGCAGTCCCGACAGGTTCCAACCCCAGCATTTT. It codes for CASSPDRFQPQHF.

This clonotype turned up a few times. The genes are TRBV12-3 or TRBV12-4 and TRBJ1-1; weak D call: TRBD1 (6 bases). This CDR3 contains 20 residues. The germline V and J ends were trimmed by 5 bases and 0 bases, with 28 bases remaining between them. The CDR3 DNA follows: TGTGCCAGCAGTGCCCAACCCGCCGGGACACTGACGACCATGAACACTGAAGCTTTCTTT. This translates into CASSAQPAGTLTTMNTEAFF.

This clonotype was counted many times. V gene TRBV29-1 combines with J gene TRBJ2-1; TRBD2 aligns across 9 bases. J lost 9 bases, V lost 5 bases, and 11 bases had no gene match. The CDR3 is 14 residues long. Germline CDR1 SQVTM, CDR2 ANQGSEA. The CDR3 region has the DNA TGCAGCGTTTCCCAGGCGGGGGGGCTGGGTGAGCAGTTCTTC. Translated, it gives CSVSQAGGLGEQFF.

This clonotype came up a few times. The gene calls are TRBV12-3 or TRBV12-4 and TRBJ2-7, with 10 bases fitting TRBD2. V trimming: 10 bases; J trimming: 2 bases; junction bases outside the gene matches: 11. The CDR3 totals 15 residues. As DNA, the CDR3 is TGTGCCACCTCCCGGGGGCTAGCGGGGGCCTACGAGCAGTACTTC. It encodes CATSRGLAGAYEQYF.

This clonotype came up many times. This chain uses TRBV7-2 with TRBJ1-1; D might be TRBD1 (5 bases). The CDR3 covers 16 residues. V shed 6 bases and J shed 6 bases, with 23 bases lying between them. CDR1 and CDR2 from the germline V gene are SGHTA and FQGNSA. The CDR3 DNA reads TGTGCCAGCAGTATTCCCGTGGGGCTGAGAAGTCCTGAAGCTTTCTTT. Amino acids: CASSIPVGLRSPEAFF.

This clonotype was recorded many times. The chain links TRBV2 to TRBJ2-2, with 8 bases identical to TRBD1. Trimming at V came to 6 bases and at J to 7 bases, leaving 7 bases not matched to a gene. The CDR3 has 14 residues. Germline CDR1 is SNHLY and CDR2 is FYNNEI. CDR3 in DNA: TGTGCCAGCAGCCTCGGACAGGGCTACGGGGAGCTGTTTTTT. Its translation is CASSLGQGYGELFF.

The sample holds many counts of this clonotype. The chain combines TRBV14 with TRBJ2-7, with D possibly TRBD2 on 6 matching bases. Trimming shortened V by 4 bases and J by 0 bases, and 13 bases separated the two germline ends. Germline lookup yields CDR1 SGHDN and CDR2 FVKESK. The CDR3 is 15 residues long. As DNA, the CDR3 is TGTGCCAGCAGCCTCCGGGACGGGAGCTCCTACGAGCAGTACTTC. Translating it yields CASSLRDGSSYEQYF.

This chain uses TRBV6-2 or TRBV6-3 with TRBJ1-2; D gene uncertain. Germline V CDR1 and CDR2: MNHEY, SVGEGT. V was shortened by 6 bases and J by 2 bases, with 13 bases between the two germline ends. The CDR3 consists of 14 residues. This chain's CDR3 is CASSRTLENYGYTF. The CDR3 DNA follows: TGTGCCAGCAGCCGGACGTTGGAGAACTATGGCTACACCTTC.

This clonotype was detected a few times. V is TRBV20-1 and J is TRBJ2-3, with D maybe TRBD2 (6 bases). From germline, CDR1 is DFQATT and CDR2 SNEGSKA (reference sequence). Trimming shortened V by 2 bases and J by 1 base, and 13 bases separated the two germline ends. The CDR3 contains 15 residues. CDR3 sequence: CSARTLAYRTDTQYF. Here the CDR3 DNA reads TGCAGTGCTAGAACCCTAGCGTATCGCACAGATACGCAGTATTTT.

In its sample, this clonotype was seen a few times. For the CDR3, the DNA is TGCGCCAGCAGCCAAGTGACAGGTTCTGGAAACACCATATATTTT. Residues: CASSQVTGSGNTIYF. The rearrangement links TRBV4-1 to TRBJ1-3; a possible D gene is TRBD1 (6 bases). V was shortened by 1 base and J by 1 base, with 8 bases between the two germline ends. The CDR3 loop spans 15 amino acids. Germline V gene sequence: CDR1 MGHRA, CDR2 YSYEKL.

This chain connects TRBV25-1 to TRBJ1-2; maybe TRBD1 (6 bases). Trimming removed 6 bases at V and 3 bases at J, with 17 bases between. This CDR3 has 15 residues. Germline V CDR1 and CDR2: MGHDK, SYGVNS. The CDR3 coding sequence is TGTGCCAGCAGACCTCCCGACAGGCCCTACTATGGCTACACCTTC. It encodes CASRPPDRPYYGYTF.

This clonotype was found many times. The chain combines TRBV20-1 with TRBJ1-2, with TRBD1 matching 11 bases. Germline V gene lookup returns CDR1 DFQATT and CDR2 SNEGSKA (reference sequence). The CDR3 runs 13 residues. V shed 4 bases, J shed 5 bases, and the junction held 3 bases outside the gene matches. The CDR3 spells CSATGQGAYGYTF. The CDR3 bases are TGCAGTGCTACTGGACAGGGGGCTTATGGCTACACCTTC.

A remark on this clonotype: A much larger clonotype is one base distant, so this may be a read error. V gene TRBV19 combines with J gene TRBJ1-4; no definite D call. The CDR3 consists of 14 residues. The germline CDR1 and CDR2 sequences are LNHDA and SQIVND (reference sequence). CDR3 residues: CASSAKVRYEKPFF. DNA for the CDR3: TGTGCCAGTAGTGCCAAGGTTCGGTATGAAAAACCGTTTTTT.

This clonotype was detected many times. The CDR3 region is CASSPGEVGGGLGTQYF. The CDR3 DNA is TGCGCCAGCAGCCCGGGGGAAGTGGGAGGAGGGTTGGGGACCCAGTACTTC. The chain couples TRBV4-1 to TRBJ2-5, with D possibly TRBD2 on 6 matching bases. From germline, CDR1 is MGHRA and CDR2 YSYEKL. V was cut by 4 bases and J by 7 bases, with 25 bases left in between. This CDR3 is built from 17 residues.

The chain has TRBV9 and TRBJ2-7; a possible D gene is TRBD1 (5 bases). Trimming took 0 bases from V and 2 from J, leaving 12 bases between them. CDR1 and CDR2 from the germline V gene are SGDLS and YYNGEE. The CDR3 has 15 amino acids. CDR3 sequence reads: CASSVGVGDTYEQYF. DNA for the CDR3: TGTGCCAGCAGCGTAGGGGTAGGGGATACCTACGAGCAGTACTTC.